This T cell receptor beta chain was identified in a study of cytomegalovirus exposure and HLA in healthy donors. Study as a whole: Prior work identified around 120 million unique TCR beta sequences in some 180 million T cells. Early release data held about 85 million unique TCRs from HLA-typed donors. Findings and limits, study-wide: Clonal expansion, a later analysis showed, was greater in HLA-associated TCR beta chains than in equally common others.

Both 60 Vbeta primers and 13 Jbeta primers went into the PCR. The data were produced by immunoSEQ multiplex PCR, yet TCRdb's version contains in-frame clones alone and is incomplete. In the table there are under 150,000 clones, approximately 83% of which are singletons. V shed 0 bases, J shed 6 bases, and the junction held 3 bases outside the gene matches. This CDR3 contains 14 residues. Germline V gene lookup returns CDR1 SGHTA and CDR2 FQGNSA. As concerns this clone: What it binds is unknown.

The chain joins TRBV7-2 to TRBJ1-1; 8 bases are shared with TRBD1. The clonotype comes from a man aged 35 to 55 in good health and CMV-seropositive. Sequenced material: PBMCs. The CDR3 is CASSLAGQGAEAFF. CDR3 in DNA: TGTGCCAGCAGCTTAGCCGGACAGGGCGCTGAAGCTTTCTTT.